This T cell receptor beta chain came from a study of OX40 agonist ivuxolimab in advanced cancers. Study details: Ivuxolimab is an agonistic anti-OX40 (CD134) antibody, and patients were treated with it.

Measured with immunoSEQ multiplex PCR; TCRdb has only the in-frame clones, and not every one. The table includes tens of thousands of clones, roughly 80% detected once. As regards this clone: Its antigen is not known.

Findings of the study overall: At doses 0.1 to 3.0 mg/kg, CD4+ and CD8+ clones expanded. More expanded clones were found, on average, in CD8+ than in CD4+ T cells.

Researchers took blood at baseline, on cycle 4 day 1, and on cycle 7 day 1. Between the trimmed V and J ends, which lost 1 base and 0 bases, there was a span of 16 bases. Germline V gene sequence: CDR1 KGHSH, CDR2 LQKENI. This CDR3 is built from 18 residues. This chain links TRBV18 with TRBJ1-3; TRBD1 might be the D (6 bases). The clonotype comes from an adult with an advanced solid tumor such as melanoma, head and neck, liver or kidney cancer. Sample: CD4+ or CD8+ T cells sorted from blood, taken in a trial of the OX40 agonist ivuxolimab. CDR3 DNA: TGTGCCAGCTCACCACAGGGAGACAGGACAAGCTCTGGAAACACCATATATTTT. Amino acid sequence: CASSPQGDRTSSGNTIYF.